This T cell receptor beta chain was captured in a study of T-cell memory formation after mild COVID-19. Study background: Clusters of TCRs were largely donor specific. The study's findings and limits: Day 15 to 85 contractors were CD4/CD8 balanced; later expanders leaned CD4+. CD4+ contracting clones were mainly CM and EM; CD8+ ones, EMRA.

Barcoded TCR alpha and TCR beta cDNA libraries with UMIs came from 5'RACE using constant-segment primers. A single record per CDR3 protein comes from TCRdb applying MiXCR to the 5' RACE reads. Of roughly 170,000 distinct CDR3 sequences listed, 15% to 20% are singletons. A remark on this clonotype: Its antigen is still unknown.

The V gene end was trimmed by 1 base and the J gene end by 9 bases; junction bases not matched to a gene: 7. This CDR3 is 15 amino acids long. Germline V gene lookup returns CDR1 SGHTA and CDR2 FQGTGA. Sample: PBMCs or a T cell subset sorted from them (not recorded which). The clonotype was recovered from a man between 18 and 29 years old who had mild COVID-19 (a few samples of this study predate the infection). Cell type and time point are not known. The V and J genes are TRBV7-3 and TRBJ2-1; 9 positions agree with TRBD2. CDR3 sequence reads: CASSLIAGDYIEQFF. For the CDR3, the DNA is TGTGCCAGCAGCTTAATAGCGGGGGATTATATTGAGCAGTTCTTC.